These T cell receptor beta chains were read from a single sample in a study of T cell changes during pregnancy in multiple sclerosis. Assay: immunoSEQ multiplex PCR; the TCRdb copy retains only in-frame clones and omits some. Here the sample spans 90,000 to 100,000 clones, under 95% being singletons. This specimen was peripheral blood, taken after pregnancy. The source is a female donor in good health, enrolled as a control in a pregnancy study. Both conserved end residues are part of each CDR3. Fields, in order: J gene, V gene, CDR3 protein.

J: TRBJ2-3
V: TRBV9
CDR3: CASSRGTSGSLSSTDTQYF

J: TRBJ2-5
V: TRBV7-7
CDR3: CASSLGLGSRETQYF

J: TRBJ2-5
V: TRBV19
CDR3: CASSIRYRMYQETQYF

J: TRBJ2-3
V: TRBV7-3
CDR3: CASSLGLAGATDTQYF

J: TRBJ2-3
V: TRBV7-9
CDR3: CASSLSIGLAGGTDTQYF

J: TRBJ1-2
V: TRBV10-3
CDR3: CAISDGLANYGYTF

J: TRBJ2-1
V: TRBV27
CDR3: CASSLLGELATNITYNEQFF

J: TRBJ2-5
V: TRBV7-6
CDR3: CASSLSGMEETQYF

J: TRBJ2-7
V: TRBV5-4
CDR3: CASSTDRWSYEQYF

J: TRBJ1-4
V: TRBV5-1
CDR3: CASSPIRGPNEKLFF

J: TRBJ2-5
V: TRBV4-1
CDR3: CASSQVGLAGETQYF

J: TRBJ1-1
V: TRBV6-5
CDR3: CASSYGLVNTEAFF

J: TRBJ2-4
V: TRBV28
CDR3: CASGGLAKYF

J: TRBJ2-5
V: TRBV7-8
CDR3: CASSPLGAGVGETQYF

J: TRBJ2-7
V: TRBV11-2
CDR3: CASSTPRFPYEQYF

J: TRBJ2-3
V: TRBV5-1
CDR3: CASSLQLAASTDTQYF

J: TRBJ2-1
V: TRBV7-3
CDR3: CASSSTGDVYNEQFF

J: TRBJ2-3
V: TRBV5-1
CDR3: CASSLVMYRESGDTQYF

J: TRBJ2-5
V: TRBV15
CDR3: CATSRELAGQETQYF

J: TRBJ2-5
V: TRBV6-5
CDR3: CASSYSYGGGETQYF

J: TRBJ2-1
V: TRBV18
CDR3: CASSTGLAGEGEQFF

J: TRBJ2-3
V: TRBV27
CDR3: CASSSPGLYADTQYF

J: TRBJ1-3
V: TRBV30
CDR3: CAWSYAGGQGGNTIYF

J: TRBJ2-4
V: TRBV18
CDR3: CASSPPSGALAKNIQYF

J: TRBJ2-1
V: TRBV30
CDR3: CAWTLAGRYNEQFF

J: TRBJ2-1
V: TRBV6-5
CDR3: CASTPRGAYNEQFF

J: TRBJ2-1
V: TRBV28
CDR3: CASSFTSYNEQFF

J: TRBJ1-2
V: TRBV11-1
CDR3: CASSSALKVGYTF

J: TRBJ2-3
V: TRBV29-1
CDR3: CSVYRQDRTDTQYF

J: TRBJ1-1
V: TRBV27
CDR3: CASSVQGENTEAFF